This T cell receptor (beta chain) was captured in a study of shared clonotypes between healthy human individuals. Study-level results: Generation probability values for non-shared clonotypes were lower than those for clonotypes shared by all four donors. Some naive CD4 clonotypes, around 4.9%, turned up in common across several donors. Rarefaction showed sorted-subset sequencing was incomplete despite large depth.

CD8 cells regarded as naive lacked CD45RO, were positively chosen for CCR7, and omitted terminally differentiated effector memory CD45RA+ cells. Running of the assay took place at deep level. Clones were sequenced by immunoSEQ multiplex PCR, and TCRdb holds only the in-frame ones, with some missing. The sample yields around 1.9 million clones, about 93% seen once. V was shortened by 6 bases and J by 0 bases, with 10 bases between the two germline ends. Per germline, CDR1 MDHEN and CDR2 SYDVKM. The CDR3 is 14 amino acids. As regards this clone: Its specificity is unknown.

The V gene is TRBV28, the J gene TRBJ2-3; D unresolved. Sequenced material: naive CD8+ T cells from PBMCs. The sequence derives from a man aged 18 to 35 in good health. Some clones in this sample may be carry-over from other donors' samples. The chain's CDR3 is CASSLVVSTDTQYF. CDR3 nucleotides: TGTGCCAGCAGCCTCGTGGTTAGCACAGATACGCAGTATTTT.